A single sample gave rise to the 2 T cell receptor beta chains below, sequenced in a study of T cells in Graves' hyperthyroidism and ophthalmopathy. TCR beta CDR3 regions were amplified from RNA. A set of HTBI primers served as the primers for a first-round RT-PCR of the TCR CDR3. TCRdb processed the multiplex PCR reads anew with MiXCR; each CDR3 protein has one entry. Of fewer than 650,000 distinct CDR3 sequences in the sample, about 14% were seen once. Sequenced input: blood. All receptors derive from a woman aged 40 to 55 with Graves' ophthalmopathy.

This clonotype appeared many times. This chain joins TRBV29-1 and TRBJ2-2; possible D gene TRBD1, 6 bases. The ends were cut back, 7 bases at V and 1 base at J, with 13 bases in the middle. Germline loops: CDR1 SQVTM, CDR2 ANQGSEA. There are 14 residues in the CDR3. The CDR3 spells CSAIGQLNTGELFF. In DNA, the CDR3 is TGCAGCGCCATTGGACAGTTGAACACCGGGGAGCTGTTTTTT.

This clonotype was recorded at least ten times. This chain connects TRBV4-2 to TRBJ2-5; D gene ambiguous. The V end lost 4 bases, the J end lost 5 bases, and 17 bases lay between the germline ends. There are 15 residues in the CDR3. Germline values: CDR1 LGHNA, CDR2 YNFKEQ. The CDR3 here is CASSLSKSGKETQYF. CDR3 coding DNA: TGTGCCAGCAGCCTCTCAAAGTCAGGCAAGGAGACCCAGTACTTC.